Listed below are T cell receptor beta chains from one sample, sequenced in a study of blood T cells in healthy people across ages. Via MiXCR, TCRdb re-called the 5' RACE reads, giving one row per CDR3 protein. This sample has roughly 680,000 distinct CDR3 sequences, with 45% to 60% found just once. The specimen sequenced was blood. These receptors all stem from a woman older than 75 in good health. Each CDR3 is given without its conserved first and last residue. Fields, in order: D gene, V gene, J gene, CDR3 protein. D genes are given only for firm matches.

TRBD2	TRBV5-1	TRBJ2-1	ASYSGRASNEQF
.	TRBV25-1	TRBJ1-2	ASSEFTDRKIPPYGYT
.	TRBV7-9	TRBJ1-2	ASSPSSPNYGYT
.	TRBV20-1	TRBJ2-5	SARLLGTRGLETQY
TRBD1	TRBV20-1	TRBJ1-2	SARDETGGHGYT
.	TRBV5-1	TRBJ2-2	ASRDRDGNTGELF
.	TRBV6-5	TRBJ1-2	ASSYPTGTGYT
TRBD2	TRBV19	TRBJ2-7	ASTPDGRESYEQY
.	TRBV2	TRBJ1-2	ASSEWQEFYGYT
.	TRBV4-1	TRBJ2-5	ASSQWAQETQY
.	TRBV20-1	TRBJ2-3	SARGSGPHSHTDTQY
TRBD1	TRBV6-6	TRBJ1-6	ASSDRGHSPLH
.	TRBV20-1	TRBJ1-6	SARTPTGLTVAPLH
.	TRBV20-1	TRBJ1-2	SAQGGFNGCT
.	TRBV18	TRBJ1-5	ASSPSGDAAQPQH
.	TRBV30	TRBJ1-6	AWSAGAAPLH
.	TRBV6-1	TRBJ2-1	ASSRTPRAGNEQF
.	TRBV7-8	TRBJ2-3	ASSWRKEGGDTDTQY
.	TRBV30	TRBJ1-5	AWSAGGPRPQH
.	TRBV5-6	TRBJ1-1	ASSLVSQGNTEAF
.	TRBV4-2	.	ASSQDKDYSYEQY
.	TRBV27	TRBJ2-5	AGSSPVRMGIGYAQY
.	TRBV29-1	TRBJ1-4	SVAGGGEGKLF
TRBD2	TRBV3-1	TRBJ2-1	ASSQDLLAGVGEQF
.	TRBV5-6	TRBJ1-1	ASSRSLTEAF
.	TRBV4-1	TRBJ1-6	ASSARRDTSSYNSPLH
TRBD2	TRBV27	TRBJ2-3	ASKASGTLSTDTQY
.	TRBV4-3	TRBJ2-7	ASSQEPALGLYEQY
.	TRBV2	TRBJ1-2	ASSESTGPNYGYT
.	TRBV6-2/TRBV6-3	TRBJ1-2	ASSEPWGRKNYGYT
.	TRBV13	TRBJ2-3	ASSSPRDDTPY